This T cell receptor beta chain was found in a study of blood T cell repertoires in COVID-19 (dated by TCRdb to 2019 to 2021). Describing the broader study: Samples covering the acute and convalescent phases of COVID-19 were provided by collaborators in the United States, Italy and Spain. The prospective study material was composed of cDNA or gDNA derived from T cells, B-cell-depleted T cells, or PBMCs. Deeply sampled blood TCRbeta repertoires from subjects exposed to, actively infected with, or recovered from COVID-19 were included in the dataset. The repertoires were released in a freely available public database intended as a resource for research on the immune response to SARS-CoV-2. Samples were obtained from the ongoing ImmuneRACE study (first 160 participants) and from approximately 1,200 subjects provided by 6 global collaborators. Nearly every sample came with metadata listing a de-identified subject ID, COVID-19 status, age in years and sex. Where available, HLA class I and class II types were obtained from metadata supplied by the sample provider rather than from assay-based typing.

TCRbeta CDR3 regions were amplified from genomic DNA by means of the immunoSEQ Assay, a bias-controlled multiplex PCR. As for how the authors treated the data: The number of nucleated cells in each sample was estimated from the amplification of reference gene primers within the assay. To quantify the absolute abundance of each unique TCRbeta CDR3 rearrangement, sequence reads were collapsed and filtered. For each sample, productive Simpson clonality was calculated by taking the square root of Simpson's diversity index across productive rearrangements. TCRdb stores this immuneACCESS table with in-frame sequences only. Part of the clones is absent; in the studies checked, under half of the shortfall reflects unresolved V genes, and no reason is known for the rest. V and J calls plus clone size are reproduced from that table; the DNA served to infer D and trimming. The sample includes about 210,000 clones, with about 85% observed a single time. Around a sixth of the sample is held by the ten biggest clonotypes.

As to this clone: The antigen it recognizes is unknown. Base-call qualities are not available, and no considerably larger clone is one nucleotide away.

Participants in the prospective study were enrolled through a virtual design, were aged roughly 18 to 95 years, and lived in 20 to 30 United States geographic areas. To assign participants to cohorts, the prospective study relied on clinical history that participants themselves reported in a screening survey and a study questionnaire. Recovered participants in ImmuneRACE Cohort 3 were defined as having two consecutive negative NP/OP PCR tests, clearance from a healthcare professional, or resolution of symptoms. Each participant in the prospective study had whole blood, serum and a nasopharyngeal or oropharyngeal swab collected by mobile phlebotomists. Participants in the prospective study had the option to provide additional blood draws and questionnaires over an approximately 2-month period. Before DNA extraction, blood samples from the prospective study were shipped at room temperature or frozen.

What the research found in general, with its limitations: Clinical and demographic metadata were provided uncurated, with the amount varying by source and participant.

From cysteine to phenylalanine, the CDR3 is 15 amino acids long. Left in the record is the CDR3 DNA by itself, 45 bases read in frame from the first base. The V and J ends are trimmed by 4 bases and 10 bases, leaving 17 bases between them. Looking up the germline V gene yields CDR1 MDHEN and CDR2 SYDVKM. Sequencing input: PBMCs or T cells enriched from blood (not recorded which). This receptor chain uses TRBV28 and TRBJ1-6; the best D guess is TRBD1, with 6 bases matching. The receptor's source is a man aged 35 to 55 who had recovered from COVID-19. The CDR3 sequence is CASSSSEGGRSPLHF. In nucleotides, the sequence is TGTGCCAGCAGTTCCTCCGAGGGGGGGCGGTCACCCCTCCACTTT.